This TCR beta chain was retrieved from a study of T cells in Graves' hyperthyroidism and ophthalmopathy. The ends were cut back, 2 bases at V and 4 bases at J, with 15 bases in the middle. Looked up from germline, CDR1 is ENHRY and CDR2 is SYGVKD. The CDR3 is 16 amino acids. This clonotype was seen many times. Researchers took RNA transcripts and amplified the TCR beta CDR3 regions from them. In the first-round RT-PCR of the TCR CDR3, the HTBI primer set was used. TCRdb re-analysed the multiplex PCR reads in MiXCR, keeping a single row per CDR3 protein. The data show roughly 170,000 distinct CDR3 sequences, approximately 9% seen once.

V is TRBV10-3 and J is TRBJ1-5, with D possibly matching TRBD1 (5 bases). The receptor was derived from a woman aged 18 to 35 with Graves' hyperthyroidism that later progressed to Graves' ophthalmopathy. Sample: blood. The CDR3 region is CAISEGIGTRNQPQHF. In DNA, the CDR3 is TGTGCCATCAGTGAGGGCATCGGGACCAGGAATCAGCCCCAGCATTTT.